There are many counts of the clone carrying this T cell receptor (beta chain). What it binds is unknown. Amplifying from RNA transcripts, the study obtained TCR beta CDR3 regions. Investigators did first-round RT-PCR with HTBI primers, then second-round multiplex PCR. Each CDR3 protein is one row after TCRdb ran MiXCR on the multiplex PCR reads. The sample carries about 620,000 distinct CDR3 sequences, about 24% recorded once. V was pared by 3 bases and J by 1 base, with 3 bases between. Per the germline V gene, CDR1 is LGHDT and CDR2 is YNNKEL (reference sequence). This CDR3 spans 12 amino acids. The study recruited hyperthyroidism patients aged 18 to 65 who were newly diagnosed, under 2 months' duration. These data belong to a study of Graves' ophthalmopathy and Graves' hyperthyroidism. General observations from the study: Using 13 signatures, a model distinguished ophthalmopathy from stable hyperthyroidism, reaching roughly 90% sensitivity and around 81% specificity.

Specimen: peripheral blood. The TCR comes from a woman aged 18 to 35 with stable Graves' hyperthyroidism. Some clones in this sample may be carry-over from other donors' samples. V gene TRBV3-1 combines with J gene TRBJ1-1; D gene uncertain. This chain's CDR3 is CASSQKNTEAFF. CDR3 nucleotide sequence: TGTGCCAGCAGCCAGAAGAACACTGAAGCTTTCTTT.